The 30 T cell receptor beta chains presented below share a single source sample, sequenced in a study of response to subunit inactivated influenza vaccine. MiXCR, applied by TCRdb to the RT-PCR reads, yields one record per CDR3 protein. The sample records about 540,000 distinct CDR3 sequences, around 21% being singletons. These same data were also listed under a study on T cells expressing NK-cell markers. That report adds: A 5'RACE template switching approach incorporating UMIs was used to make TCR beta cDNA.

This sample comprised CD4+ T cells sorted from PBMCs, obtained 11 to 12 days after vaccination. The origin of the receptors is a man in his fifties who received an inactivated influenza vaccine.

The genes are TRBV9 and TRBJ1-2; 12 positions match TRBD1. Germline-derived CDR1 and CDR2 are SGDLS and YYNGEE. The CDR3 has 15 residues. Unmatched junction bases numbered 4, after V lost 0 bases and J lost 7 bases. The CDR3 loop reads CASSVGGQGASGYTF. The CDR3 DNA is TGTGCCAGCAGCGTAGGGGGACAGGGGGCGAGTGGCTACACCTTC.

This clonotype was picked up a small number of times. The chain couples TRBV29-1 to TRBJ2-1, with 10 bases aligning to TRBD1. Germline V CDR1 and CDR2: SQVTM, ANQGSEA. The CDR3 totals 14 residues. Germline trimming cut 6 bases from V and 7 bases from J; bases unmatched to any gene: 9. CDR3 sequence: CSVRKLGQGNEQFF. Here the CDR3 DNA reads TGCAGCGTCCGAAAATTGGGACAGGGGAATGAGCAGTTCTTC.

The table lists this clonotype with a count of one. Lacking the conserved final phenylalanine or tryptophan, this CDR3 likely reflects a read error. V gene TRBV6-1 combines with J gene TRBJ1-1; D is possibly TRBD1 (5 bases). The V end was cut by 7 bases, the J end by 6 bases, with 15 bases between. Germline assignment: CDR1 MNHNS and CDR2 SASEGT. The CDR3 length is 13 residues. The CDR3 is CASTQPGVPEAFV. The CDR3 DNA reads as TGTGCCAGCACCCAACCGGGGGTCCCTGAAGCTTTCGTT.

In its sample, this clonotype was seen a few times. The chain couples TRBV28 to TRBJ2-1; TRBD2 agrees at 8 bases. J gave up 2 bases and V 6 bases, and 9 bases lay outside the gene matches. The CDR3 has 16 residues. In germline, CDR1 is MDHEN, CDR2 SYDVKM. CDR3 protein: CASRTPGGFTYNEQFF. In DNA, the CDR3 is TGTGCCAGCAGAACCCCGGGAGGGTTCACCTACAATGAGCAGTTCTTC.

The table lists this clonotype with a few counts. The V call is TRBV6-2 or TRBV6-3, the J call TRBJ2-7; D is undetermined. Germline V gives CDR1 MNHEY, CDR2 SVGEGT. The V end was cut by 6 bases, the J end by 3 bases, with 9 bases between. The length of the CDR3 is 12 residues. This CDR3 is CASRDSGYEQYF. For the CDR3, the DNA is TGTGCCAGCAGAGACTCGGGCTACGAGCAGTACTTC.

The chain carries TRBV20-1 and TRBJ1-1; the D gene is possibly TRBD1 (5 bases). The CDR3 is made up of 13 amino acids. The germline gives CDR1 DFQATT, CDR2 SNEGSKA (reference sequence). Trimming stripped 4 bases from V and 1 base from J, with 10 bases between. CDR3 DNA sequence: TGCAGTGCTAATCAGGGTGGGAACACTGAAGCTTTCTTT. This codes for CSANQGGNTEAFF.

This clonotype was counted between two and nine times. The CDR3 DNA sequence: TGTGCCAGCAGCTTAATGGGACAGGGATCCTATGGCTACACCTTC. It codes for CASSLMGQGSYGYTF. This rearrangement joins TRBV11-1 to TRBJ1-2, with 9 bases that match TRBD1. V lost 2 bases and J lost 4; bases outside the gene matches: 5. CDR1 is SGHAT, CDR2 FQDESV, per germline (reference sequence). The CDR3 is 15 residues long.

This clonotype was observed a few times. J is TRBJ1-2 and V is TRBV6-5; no definite D call. From germline, CDR1 is MNHEY and CDR2 SVGAGI. Trimming stripped 6 bases from V and 3 bases from J, with 5 bases between. This CDR3 contains 11 residues. CDR3 DNA: TGTGCCAGCAGGAGGGACTATGGCTACACCTTC. It translates to CASRRDYGYTF.

V and J are TRBV20-1 and TRBJ1-2, with 11 bases identical to TRBD1. The germline CDR1 and CDR2 sequences are DFQATT and SNEGSKA (reference sequence). The CDR3 runs 14 residues. V lost 4 bases and J lost 9; bases outside the gene matches: 10. The CDR3 sequence: CSAKGTGGTWSYTF. The CDR3 coding sequence is TGCAGTGCTAAGGGGACAGGGGGAACGTGGAGCTACACCTTC.

The chain has TRBV20-1 and TRBJ2-7; no firm D call. From germline, CDR1 is DFQATT and CDR2 SNEGSKA (reference sequence). CDR3 length: 13 amino acids. Trimming took off 0 bases at V and 2 bases at J, with 8 bases between the two ends. DNA for the CDR3: TGCAGTGCTAGAGATGTGCAACCCTACGAGCAGTACTTC. Translating it yields CSARDVQPYEQYF.

The V gene is TRBV20-1, the J gene TRBJ2-2; TRBD1 aligns across 7 bases. Unmatched junction bases numbered 4, after V lost 1 base and J lost 5 bases. This CDR3 is built from 14 residues. Germline lookup yields CDR1 DFQATT and CDR2 SNEGSKA (reference sequence). The CDR3 is CSARGLQGTGELFF. The CDR3 nucleotides read TGCAGTGCTAGAGGGTTACAGGGGACCGGGGAGCTGTTTTTT.

This clonotype appeared a few times. CDR3 bases: TGTGCCAGCAGCTGGATAGGGAATTCGCCCTCCGAGCAGTACTTC. Encoded protein: CASSWIGNSPSEQYF. The chain carries TRBV7-2 and TRBJ2-7; no reliable D call. This CDR3 comprises 15 residues. V gave up 4 bases and J gave up 6 bases, with 19 bases separating them. Germline CDR1 and CDR2: SGHTA and FQGNSA.

The rearrangement uses TRBV5-1 and TRBJ2-3, with 8 bases aligning to TRBD1. This CDR3 is built from 16 residues. In germline, CDR1 is SGHRS, CDR2 YFSETQ. The J segment lost 2 bases and the V segment lost 3 bases, leaving 8 bases of the junction unmatched. CDR3 in DNA: TGCGCCAGCAGCTACCCCAGGGGGCGAGTCACAGATACGCAGTATTTT. Translating gives CASSYPRGRVTDTQYF.

The chain links TRBV6-5 to TRBJ2-6, with D possibly being TRBD1 (6 bases). The V gene's germline CDR1 is MNHEY and CDR2 SVGAGI. The CDR3 is 14 amino acids. V gave up 4 bases and J gave up 2 bases, with 6 bases separating them. The CDR3 spells CASSWGPGANVLTF. In DNA, the CDR3 is TGTGCCAGCAGTTGGGGGCCTGGGGCCAACGTCCTGACTTTC.

The chain couples TRBV6-6 to TRBJ2-7, with D tentatively TRBD1 (6 bases). Germline V gene lookup returns CDR1 MNHNY and CDR2 SVGAGI (reference sequence). The CDR3 totals 13 residues. The V end lost 6 bases, the J end lost 6 bases, and 15 bases lay between the germline ends. CDR3 in DNA: TGTGCCAGCAGAGGAACAGGGTTTTCCGAGCAGTACTTC. This sequence encodes CASRGTGFSEQYF.

V gene TRBV7-6 combines with J gene TRBJ2-3, with D perhaps TRBD2 (7 bases). V was clipped by 5 bases and J by 1 base, with 16 bases between them. This CDR3 region has 16 residues. The V gene's germline CDR1 is SGHVS and CDR2 FNYEAQ. The CDR3 is CASSLGGGPRTDTQYF. CDR3 bases: TGTGCCAGCAGCCTAGGGGGGGGGCCGCGCACAGATACGCAGTATTTT.

This clonotype occurred a few times. This chain connects TRBV6-1 to TRBJ2-7; 11 nucleotides line up with TRBD2. The CDR3 consists of 16 residues. Trimming removed 6 bases from V and 3 bases from J; junction bases left unmatched: 10. CDR1 and CDR2 (germline): MNHNS, SASEGT. CDR3 residues: CASSGTTSGRSYEQYF. In DNA, the CDR3 is TGTGCCAGCAGCGGAACCACTAGCGGGAGAAGCTACGAGCAGTACTTC.

V and J are TRBV6-5 and TRBJ2-1; the match to TRBD1 covers 10 bases. CDR1 is MNHEY and CDR2 is SVGAGI in the germline V gene. This CDR3 is 15 amino acids long. Trimming at V came to 4 bases and at J to 7 bases, leaving 7 bases not matched to a gene. The CDR3 coding sequence is TGTGCCAGCAGTTTAGACAGGGGGCTATCAAATGAGCAGTTCTTC. It translates to CASSLDRGLSNEQFF.

This clonotype was picked up a small number of times. This chain links TRBV20-1 with TRBJ2-3, with D maybe TRBD2 (6 bases). Germline V CDR1 and CDR2: DFQATT, SNEGSKA (reference sequence). CDR3 length: 18 amino acids. V lost 6 bases, J lost 0 bases, and 25 bases lay in between. CDR3 in DNA: TGCAGTGCCTCACACGCACTGGGGAGGCGGGGAAGCACAGATACGCAGTATTTT. Amino acids: CSASHALGRRGSTDTQYF.

This clonotype showed up just a few times. The CDR3 region is CSASWTEETQYF. In DNA form, the CDR3 reads TGCAGTGCTAGCTGGACAGAAGAGACCCAGTACTTC. V is TRBV20-1 and J is TRBJ2-5, with D possibly being TRBD1 (6 bases). Germline V gene data show CDR1 as DFQATT and CDR2 as SNEGSKA (reference sequence). The V gene lost 3 bases and the J gene lost 3 bases, with 8 bases spanning the gap. The CDR3 is 12 amino acids.

This sequence joins TRBV7-9 and TRBJ1-5, with 9 bases identical to TRBD1. V gave up 5 bases and J gave up 8 bases; unmatched junction bases: 7. CDR3 size: 14 residues. The germline V gene encodes CDR1 SEHNR and CDR2 FQNEAQ (reference sequence). In DNA, the CDR3 is TGTGCCAGCAGCCTCGGGACAGGGAGTAAGCCCCAGCATTTT. It yields the protein CASSLGTGSKPQHF.

The chain has TRBV20-1 and TRBJ2-2; D uncertain. Trimming shortened V by 6 bases and J by 6 bases, and 8 bases separated the two germline ends. CDR3 size: 11 residues. Looked up from germline, CDR1 is DFQATT and CDR2 is SNEGSKA (reference sequence). The CDR3 DNA reads as TGCAGTGCGAAACAACCCGGGGAGCTGTTTTTT. Translated: CSAKQPGELFF.

This clonotype was counted a few times. The V gene is TRBV7-9, the J gene TRBJ2-3; 7 nucleotides agree with TRBD1. V dropped 6 bases and J dropped 2; count of bases not matched to a gene: 5. Germline lookup yields CDR1 SEHNR and CDR2 FQNEAQ (reference sequence). The CDR3 is 14 residues long. CDR3 loop: CASRQTGNTDTQYF. The CDR3 DNA sequence: TGTGCCAGCAGACAGACAGGGAACACAGATACGCAGTATTTT.

The table lists this clonotype with a few counts. The chain carries TRBV20-1 and TRBJ1-5; tentatively, D is TRBD1 (6 bases). Trimming shortened V by 2 bases and J by 3 bases, and 14 bases separated the two germline ends. This CDR3 contains 15 residues. CDR1 is DFQATT and CDR2 is SNEGSKA in the germline V gene (reference sequence). The CDR3 DNA reads as TGCAGTGCTAGATTATCCAGGGGCGCCAATCAGCCCCAGCATTTT. Residues: CSARLSRGANQPQHF.

This clonotype has only a few counts. This chain joins TRBV24-1 and TRBJ2-3; TRBD2 is a possible D gene (6 bases). V was shortened by 7 bases and J by 0 bases, with 13 bases between the two germline ends. The germline gives CDR1 KGHDR, CDR2 SFDVKD. CDR3 length: 15 amino acids. The CDR3 protein is CATSRAGTSTDTQYF. The CDR3 bases are TGTGCCACCAGCAGAGCGGGTACTAGCACAGATACGCAGTATTTT.

V usage is TRBV3-1 and J usage is TRBJ2-5; a possible D gene is TRBD2 (6 bases). CDR3 length equals 13 residues. Germline values: CDR1 LGHDT, CDR2 YNNKEL (reference sequence). V gave up 4 bases and J gave up 7 bases, with 13 bases separating them. For the CDR3, the DNA is TGTGCCAGCAGCCGGACTACTACTGGGACCCAGTACTTC. This sequence encodes CASSRTTTGTQYF.

CDR3 DNA sequence: TGCAGTGCTCAACCGGGACAGGGCATTAGCAATCAGCCCCAGCATTTT. Protein: CSAQPGQGISNQPQHF. This sequence joins TRBV20-1 and TRBJ1-5; TRBD1 matches 9 bases. Germline V CDR1 and CDR2: DFQATT, SNEGSKA (reference sequence). Trimming removed 5 bases from V and 0 bases from J; junction bases left unmatched: 8. The CDR3 length is 16 residues.

In this sample, this clonotype turned up a few times. This chain connects TRBV28 to TRBJ1-5; no clear D. Germline CDR1 is MDHEN and CDR2 is SYDVKM. The CDR3 totals 13 residues. Between the trimmed V and J ends, which lost 3 bases and 3 bases, there was a span of 6 bases. CDR3 loop: CASSFLANQPQHF. The CDR3 nucleotides read TGTGCCAGCAGTTTTCTCGCCAATCAGCCCCAGCATTTT.

This clonotype was seen at least ten times. This chain connects TRBV6-2 or TRBV6-3 to TRBJ2-1, with 11 nucleotides matching TRBD2. V gave up 7 bases and J gave up 0 bases; unmatched junction bases: 2. Germline V CDR1 and CDR2: MNHEY, SVGEGT. CDR3 length equals 15 residues. The CDR3 region is CASIAGGSSYNEQFF. In DNA, the CDR3 is TGTGCCAGCATAGCGGGGGGGAGCTCCTACAATGAGCAGTTCTTC.

This clonotype showed up many times. The V call is TRBV7-9, the J call TRBJ2-1, with D maybe TRBD2 (5 bases). Trimming removed 1 base at V and 0 bases at J, with 13 bases between. CDR3 length equals 17 residues. CDR1 and CDR2 from the germline V gene are SEHNR and FQNEAQ (reference sequence). The CDR3 spells CASSLGAGGGSYNEQFF. CDR3 DNA sequence: TGTGCCAGCAGCTTAGGGGCGGGCGGAGGCTCCTACAATGAGCAGTTCTTC.